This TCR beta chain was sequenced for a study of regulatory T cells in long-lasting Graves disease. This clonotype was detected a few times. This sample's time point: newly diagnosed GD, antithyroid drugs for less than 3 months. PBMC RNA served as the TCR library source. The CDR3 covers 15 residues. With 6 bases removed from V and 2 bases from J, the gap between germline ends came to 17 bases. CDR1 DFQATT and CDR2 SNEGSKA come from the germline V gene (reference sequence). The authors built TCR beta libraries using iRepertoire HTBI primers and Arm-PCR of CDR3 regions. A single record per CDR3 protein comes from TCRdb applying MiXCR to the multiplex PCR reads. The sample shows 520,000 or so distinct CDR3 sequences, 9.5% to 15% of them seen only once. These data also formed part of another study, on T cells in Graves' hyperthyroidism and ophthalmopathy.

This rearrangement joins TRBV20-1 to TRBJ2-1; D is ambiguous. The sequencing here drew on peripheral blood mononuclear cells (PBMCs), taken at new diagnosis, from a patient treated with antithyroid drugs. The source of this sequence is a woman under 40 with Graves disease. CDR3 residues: CSAAPRQRTYNEQFF. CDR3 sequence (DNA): TGCAGTGCGGCACCCCGACAACGGACCTACAATGAGCAGTTCTTC.